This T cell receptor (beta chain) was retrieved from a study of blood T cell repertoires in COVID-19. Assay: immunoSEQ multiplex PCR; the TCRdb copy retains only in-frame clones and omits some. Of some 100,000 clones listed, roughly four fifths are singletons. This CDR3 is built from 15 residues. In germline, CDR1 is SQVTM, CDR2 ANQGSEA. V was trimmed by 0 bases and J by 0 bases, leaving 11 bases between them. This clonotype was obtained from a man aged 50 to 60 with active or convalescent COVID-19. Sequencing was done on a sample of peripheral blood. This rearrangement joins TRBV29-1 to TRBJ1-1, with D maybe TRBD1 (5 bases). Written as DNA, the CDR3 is TGCAGCGTTGAAGATATGGGCAGGGTGAACACTGAAGCTTTCTTT. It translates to CSVEDMGRVNTEAFF.